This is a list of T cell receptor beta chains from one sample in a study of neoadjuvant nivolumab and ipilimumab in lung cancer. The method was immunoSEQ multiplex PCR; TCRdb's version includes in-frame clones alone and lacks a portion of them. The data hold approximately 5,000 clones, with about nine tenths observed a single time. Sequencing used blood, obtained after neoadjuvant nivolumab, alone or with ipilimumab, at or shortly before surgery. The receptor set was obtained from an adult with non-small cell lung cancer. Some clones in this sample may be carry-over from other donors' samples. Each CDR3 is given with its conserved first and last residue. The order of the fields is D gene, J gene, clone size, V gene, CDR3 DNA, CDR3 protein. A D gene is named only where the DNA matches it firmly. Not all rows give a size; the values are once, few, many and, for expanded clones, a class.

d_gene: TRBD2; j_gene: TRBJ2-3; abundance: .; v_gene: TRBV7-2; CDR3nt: TGTGCCAGCAGCTTAGAAGTCCACGGGAGCGGGAGGTCAGATACGCAGTATTTT; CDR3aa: CASSLEVHGSGRSDTQYF
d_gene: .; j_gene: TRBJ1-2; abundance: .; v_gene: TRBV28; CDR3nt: TGTGCCAGCAGTCGAAAGTTTGGCTACACCTTC; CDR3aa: CASSRKFGYTF
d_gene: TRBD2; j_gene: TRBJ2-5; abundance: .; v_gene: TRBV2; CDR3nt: TGTGCCAGCAGTGGGGGGCTAGCGGGAGGTTTCCAAGAGACCCAGTACTTC; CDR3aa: CASSGGLAGGFQETQYF
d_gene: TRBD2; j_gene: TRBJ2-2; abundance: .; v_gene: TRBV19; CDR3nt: TGTGCCAGTAGTCGCATACCGCTAGCGGGAGTAGTCACCGGGGAGCTGTTTTTT; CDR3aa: CASSRIPLAGVVTGELFF
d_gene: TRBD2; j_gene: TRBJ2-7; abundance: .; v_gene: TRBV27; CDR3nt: TGTGCCAGCAGTTTATCCATTTCGAGCGGGAGAAACGAGCAGTACTTC; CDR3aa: CASSLSISSGRNEQYF
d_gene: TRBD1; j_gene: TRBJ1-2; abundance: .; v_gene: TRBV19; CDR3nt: TGTGCCAGTAGCGACCGACAGGGACGGAACTATGGCTACACCTTC; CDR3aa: CASSDRQGRNYGYTF
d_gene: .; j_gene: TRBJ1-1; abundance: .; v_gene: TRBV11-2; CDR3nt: TGTGCCAGCAGCCGTTTAACAGGGTATAGGGTTACTGAAGCTTTCTTT; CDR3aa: CASSRLTGYRVTEAFF
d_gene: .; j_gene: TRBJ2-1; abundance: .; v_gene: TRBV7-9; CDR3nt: TGTGCCAGCGGCTCGTCTGACCCTCGGCAGTTCTTC; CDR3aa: CASGSSDPRQFF
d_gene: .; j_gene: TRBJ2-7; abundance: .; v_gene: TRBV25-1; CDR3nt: TGTGCCAGCAGTGACCTTAAGACAGCTATAATCTATGGGCAGTACTTC; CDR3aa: CASSDLKTAIIYGQYF
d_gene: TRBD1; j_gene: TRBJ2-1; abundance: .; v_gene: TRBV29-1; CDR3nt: TGCAGCGTATCCGGGACAGGAGCGTACAATGAGCAGTTCTTC; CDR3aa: CSVSGTGAYNEQFF
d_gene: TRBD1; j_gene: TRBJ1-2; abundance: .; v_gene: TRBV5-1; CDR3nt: TGCGCCAGCAGCTCCTCGCAGGGGGCTAACTATGGCTACACCTTC; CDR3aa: CASSSSQGANYGYTF
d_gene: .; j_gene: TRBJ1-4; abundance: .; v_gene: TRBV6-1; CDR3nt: TGTGCCAGCTCTCGGGGGTCAACTAATGAAAAACTGTTTTTT; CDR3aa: CASSRGSTNEKLFF
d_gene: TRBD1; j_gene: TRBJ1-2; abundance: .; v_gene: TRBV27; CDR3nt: TGTGCCAGCAGCCCGGGACAGGGGAGGGTGGGCTATGGCTACACCTTC; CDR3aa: CASSPGQGRVGYGYTF
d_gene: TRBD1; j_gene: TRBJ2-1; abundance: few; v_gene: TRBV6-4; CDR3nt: TGTGCCAGCAGCCCAGGGACAGGGGGCAATGAGCAGTTCTTC; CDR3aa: CASSPGTGGNEQFF
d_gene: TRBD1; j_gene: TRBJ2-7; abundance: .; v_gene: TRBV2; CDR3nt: TGTGCCAGCAGTGACGGGACAGAGAAGTACTTC; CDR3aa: CASSDGTEKYF
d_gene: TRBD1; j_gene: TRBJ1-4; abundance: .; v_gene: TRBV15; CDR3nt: TGTGCCACCAGCAGAGCCGGGACAGGGAATGAAAAACTGTTTTTT; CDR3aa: CATSRAGTGNEKLFF
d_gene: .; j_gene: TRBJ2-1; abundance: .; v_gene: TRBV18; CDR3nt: TGTGCCAGCTCACCACCTTCCACCAATGAGCAGTTCTTC; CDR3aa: CASSPPSTNEQFF
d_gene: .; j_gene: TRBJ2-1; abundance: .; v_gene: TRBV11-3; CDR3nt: TGTGCCAGCAGCAAGGGGACGGGAAATGAGCAGTTCTTC; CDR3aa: CASSKGTGNEQFF
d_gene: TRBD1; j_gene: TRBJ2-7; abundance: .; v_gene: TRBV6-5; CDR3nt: TGTGCCAGCCGACAGGGTTTAGGCGAGCAGTACTTC; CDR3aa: CASRQGLGEQYF
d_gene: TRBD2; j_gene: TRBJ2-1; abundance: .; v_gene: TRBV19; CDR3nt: TGTGCCAGTAGTATGTTCGGCGGGAGCTCCTACAATGAGCAGTTCTTC; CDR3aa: CASSMFGGSSYNEQFF
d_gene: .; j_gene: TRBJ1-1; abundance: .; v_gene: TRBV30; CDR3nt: TGTGCCCTAGCGCCCGGGATGAACACTGAAGCTTTCTTT; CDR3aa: CALAPGMNTEAFF
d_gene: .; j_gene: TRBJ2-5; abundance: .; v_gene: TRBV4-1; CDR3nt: TGCGCCAGCAGCCTTGGGGCCAACCAAGAGACCCAGTACTTC; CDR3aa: CASSLGANQETQYF
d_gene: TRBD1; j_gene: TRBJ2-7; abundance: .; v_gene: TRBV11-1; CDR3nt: TGTGCCAGCAGCCCCCGACAGGGTCACTACGAGCAGTACTTC; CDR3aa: CASSPRQGHYEQYF
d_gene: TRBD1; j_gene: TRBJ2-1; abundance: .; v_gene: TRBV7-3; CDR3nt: TGTGCCAGCAGCTCGCCGGGACAGCACCACAATGAGCAGTTCTTC; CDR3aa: CASSSPGQHHNEQFF
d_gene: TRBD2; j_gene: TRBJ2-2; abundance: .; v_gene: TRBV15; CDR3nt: TGTGCCACCAGCAGGGTGGGACTAGCGGCCACCGGGGAGCTGTTTTTT; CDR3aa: CATSRVGLAATGELFF
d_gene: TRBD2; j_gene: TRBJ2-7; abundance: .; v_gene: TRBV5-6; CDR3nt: TGTGCCAGCAGCCCGGCGGGACTAGCGGGACACGAGCAGTACTTC; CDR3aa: CASSPAGLAGHEQYF
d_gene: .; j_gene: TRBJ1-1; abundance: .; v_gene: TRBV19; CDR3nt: TGTGCCAGTAGTGTCGACACCATGAACACTGAAGCTTTCTTT; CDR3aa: CASSVDTMNTEAFF
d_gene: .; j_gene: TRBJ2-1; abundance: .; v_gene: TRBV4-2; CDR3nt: TGTGCCAGCAGCCACGCAACGGGGCTAGCGAATGAGCAGTTCTTC; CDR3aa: CASSHATGLANEQFF